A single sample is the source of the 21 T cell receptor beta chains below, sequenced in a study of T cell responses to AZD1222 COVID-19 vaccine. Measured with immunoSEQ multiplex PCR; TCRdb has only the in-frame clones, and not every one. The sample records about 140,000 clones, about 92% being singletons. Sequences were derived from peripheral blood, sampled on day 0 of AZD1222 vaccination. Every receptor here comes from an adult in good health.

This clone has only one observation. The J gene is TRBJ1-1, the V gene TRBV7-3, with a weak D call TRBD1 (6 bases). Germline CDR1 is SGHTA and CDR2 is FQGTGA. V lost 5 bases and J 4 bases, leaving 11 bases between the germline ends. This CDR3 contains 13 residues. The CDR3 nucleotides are TGTGCCAGCAGCCTCGGGGGGCCCACTGAAGCTTTCTTT. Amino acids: CASSLGGPTEAFF.

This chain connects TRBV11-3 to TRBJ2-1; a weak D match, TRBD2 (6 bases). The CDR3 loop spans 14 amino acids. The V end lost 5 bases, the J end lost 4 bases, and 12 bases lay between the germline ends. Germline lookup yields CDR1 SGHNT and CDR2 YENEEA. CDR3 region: CASSPGTSYNEQFF. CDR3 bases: TGTGCCAGCAGCCCCGGGACTTCATACAATGAGCAGTTCTTC.

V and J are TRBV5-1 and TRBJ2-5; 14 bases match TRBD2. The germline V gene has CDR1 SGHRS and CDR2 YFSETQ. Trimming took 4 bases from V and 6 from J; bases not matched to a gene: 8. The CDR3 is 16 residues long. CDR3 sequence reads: CASSEGLAGGIKTQYF. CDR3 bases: TGCGCCAGCAGCGAAGGACTAGCGGGAGGTATAAAGACCCAGTACTTC.

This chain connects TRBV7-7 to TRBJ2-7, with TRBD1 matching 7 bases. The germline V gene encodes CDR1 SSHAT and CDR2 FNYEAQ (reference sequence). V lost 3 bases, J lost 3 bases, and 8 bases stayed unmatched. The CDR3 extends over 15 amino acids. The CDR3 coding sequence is TGTGCCAGCAGCTTCGGGACAGCCCCCGACTACGAGCAGTACTTC. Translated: CASSFGTAPDYEQYF.

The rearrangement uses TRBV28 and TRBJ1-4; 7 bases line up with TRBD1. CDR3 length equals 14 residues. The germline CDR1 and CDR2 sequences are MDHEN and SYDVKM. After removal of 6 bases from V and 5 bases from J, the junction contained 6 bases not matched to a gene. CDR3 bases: TGTGCCAGCAGAACACAGGGGATAAATGAAAAACTGTTTTTT. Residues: CASRTQGINEKLFF.

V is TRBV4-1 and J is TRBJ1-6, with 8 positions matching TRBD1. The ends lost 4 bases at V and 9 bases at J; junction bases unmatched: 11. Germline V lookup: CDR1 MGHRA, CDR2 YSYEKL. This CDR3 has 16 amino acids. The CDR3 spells CASSLRRDRGGSPLHF. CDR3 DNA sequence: TGCGCCAGCAGCCTGCGGAGAGACAGGGGAGGTTCACCCCTCCACTTT.

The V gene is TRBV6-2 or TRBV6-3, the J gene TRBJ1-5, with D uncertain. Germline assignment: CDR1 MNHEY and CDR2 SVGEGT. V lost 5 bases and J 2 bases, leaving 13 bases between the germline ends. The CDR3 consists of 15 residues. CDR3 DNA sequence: TGTGCCAGCAGTACCCCCCATCGAGGCAATCAGCCCCAGCATTTT. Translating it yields CASSTPHRGNQPQHF.

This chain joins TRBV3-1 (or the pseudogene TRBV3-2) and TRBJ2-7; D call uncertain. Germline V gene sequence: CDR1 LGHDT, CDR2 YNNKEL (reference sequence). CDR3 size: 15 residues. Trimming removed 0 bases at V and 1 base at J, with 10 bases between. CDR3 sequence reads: CASSQDSDGSYEQYF. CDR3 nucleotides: TGTGCCAGCAGCCAAGACTCGGACGGATCCTACGAGCAGTACTTC.

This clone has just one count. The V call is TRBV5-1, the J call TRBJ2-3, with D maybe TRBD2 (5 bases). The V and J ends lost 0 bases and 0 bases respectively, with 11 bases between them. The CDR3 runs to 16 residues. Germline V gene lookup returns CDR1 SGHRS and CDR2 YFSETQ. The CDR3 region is CASSLAGEPSTDTQYF. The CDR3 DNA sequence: TGCGCCAGCAGCTTGGCCGGGGAACCTAGCACAGATACGCAGTATTTT.

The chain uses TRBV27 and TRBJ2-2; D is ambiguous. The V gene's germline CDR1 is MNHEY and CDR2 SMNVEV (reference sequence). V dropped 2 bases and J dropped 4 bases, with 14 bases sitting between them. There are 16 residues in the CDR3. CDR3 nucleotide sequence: TGTGCCAGCAGTTTAGTGACTCCTATGATCACCGGGGAGCTGTTTTTT. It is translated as CASSLVTPMITGELFF.

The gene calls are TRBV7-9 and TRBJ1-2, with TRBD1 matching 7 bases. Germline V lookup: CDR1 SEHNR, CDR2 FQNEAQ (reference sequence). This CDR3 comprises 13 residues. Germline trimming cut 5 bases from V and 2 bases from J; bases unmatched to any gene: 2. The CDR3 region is CASSTGQNYGYTF. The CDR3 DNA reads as TGTGCCAGCAGCACGGGACAGAACTATGGCTACACCTTC.

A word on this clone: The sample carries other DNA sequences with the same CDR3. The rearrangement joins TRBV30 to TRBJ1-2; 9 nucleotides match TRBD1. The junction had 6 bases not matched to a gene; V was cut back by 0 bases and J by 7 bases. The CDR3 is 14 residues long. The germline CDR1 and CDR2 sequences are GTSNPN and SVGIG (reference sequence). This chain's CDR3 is CAWSVGDRVGGYTF. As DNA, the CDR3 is TGTGCCTGGAGTGTAGGGGACAGGGTCGGTGGCTACACCTTC.

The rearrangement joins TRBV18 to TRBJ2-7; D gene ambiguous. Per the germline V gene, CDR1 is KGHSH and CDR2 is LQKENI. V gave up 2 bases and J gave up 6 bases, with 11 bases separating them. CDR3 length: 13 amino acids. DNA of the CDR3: TGTGCCAGCTCACCAATCTCTGTAGGCGAGCAGTACTTC. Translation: CASSPISVGEQYF.

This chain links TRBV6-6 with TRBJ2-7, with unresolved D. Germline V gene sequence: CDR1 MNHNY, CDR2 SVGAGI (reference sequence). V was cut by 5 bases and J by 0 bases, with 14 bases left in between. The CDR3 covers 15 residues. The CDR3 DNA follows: TGTGCCAGCAGTGACGATCCATCCTCCTCCTACGAGCAGTACTTC. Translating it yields CASSDDPSSSYEQYF.

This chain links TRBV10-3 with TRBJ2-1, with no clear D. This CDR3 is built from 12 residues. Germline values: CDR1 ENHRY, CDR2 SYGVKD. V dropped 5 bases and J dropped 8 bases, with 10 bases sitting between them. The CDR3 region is CAISRSADEQFF. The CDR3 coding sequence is TGTGCCATCAGTAGAAGCGCGGATGAGCAGTTCTTC.

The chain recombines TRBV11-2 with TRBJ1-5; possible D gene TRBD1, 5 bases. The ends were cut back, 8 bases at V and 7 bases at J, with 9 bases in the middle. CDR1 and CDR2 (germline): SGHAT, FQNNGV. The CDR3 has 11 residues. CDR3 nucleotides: TGTGCCAGCGGGGAGGGGCAGCCCCAGCATTTT. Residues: CASGEGQPQHF.

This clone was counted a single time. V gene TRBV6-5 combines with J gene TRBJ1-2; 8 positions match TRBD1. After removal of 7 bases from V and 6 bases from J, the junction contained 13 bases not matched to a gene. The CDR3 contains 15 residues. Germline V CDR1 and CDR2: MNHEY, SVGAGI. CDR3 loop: CASNLDRARFDGYTF. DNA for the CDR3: TGTGCCAGCAACCTGGACAGGGCTAGGTTTGATGGCTACACCTTC.

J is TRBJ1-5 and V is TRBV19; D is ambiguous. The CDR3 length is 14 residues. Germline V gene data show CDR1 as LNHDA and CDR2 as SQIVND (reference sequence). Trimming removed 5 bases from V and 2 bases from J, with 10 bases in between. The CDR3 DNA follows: TGTGCCAGTAGTGACGTAGGTGGCAATCAGCCCCAGCATTTT. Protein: CASSDVGGNQPQHF.

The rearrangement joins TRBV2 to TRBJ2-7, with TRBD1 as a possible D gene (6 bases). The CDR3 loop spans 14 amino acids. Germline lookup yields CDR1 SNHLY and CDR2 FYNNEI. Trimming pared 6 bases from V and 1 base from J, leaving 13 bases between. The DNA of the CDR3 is TGTGCCAGCAGCTCGGACAGAGTTTCCTACGAGCAGTACTTC. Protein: CASSSDRVSYEQYF.

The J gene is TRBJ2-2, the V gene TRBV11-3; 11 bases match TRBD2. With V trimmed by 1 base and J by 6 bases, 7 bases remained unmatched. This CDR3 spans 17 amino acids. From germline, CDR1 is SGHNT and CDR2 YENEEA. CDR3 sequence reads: CASSLVVTSGTAGELFF. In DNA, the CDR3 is TGTGCCAGCAGCTTAGTTGTGACTAGCGGGACGGCCGGGGAGCTGTTTTTT.

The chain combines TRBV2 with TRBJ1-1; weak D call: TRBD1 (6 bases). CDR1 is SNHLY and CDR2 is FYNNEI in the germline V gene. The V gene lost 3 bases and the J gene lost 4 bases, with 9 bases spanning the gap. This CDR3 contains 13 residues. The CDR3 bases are TGTGCCAGCAGTGACAGGGGAGGCACTGAAGCTTTCTTT. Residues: CASSDRGGTEAFF.